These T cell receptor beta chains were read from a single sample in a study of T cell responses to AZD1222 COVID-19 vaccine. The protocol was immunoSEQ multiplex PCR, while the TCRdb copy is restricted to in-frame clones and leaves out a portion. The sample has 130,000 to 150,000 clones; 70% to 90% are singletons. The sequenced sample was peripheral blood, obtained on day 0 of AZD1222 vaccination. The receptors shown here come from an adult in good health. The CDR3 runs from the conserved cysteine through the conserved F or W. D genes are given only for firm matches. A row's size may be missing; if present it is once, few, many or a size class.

cdr3_aa: CATSGAGYGYTF
cdr3_nt: TGTGCCACCAGTGGGGCAGGATATGGCTACACCTTC
j_call: TRBJ1-2
cdr3_length: 12
clone_size: .
d_call: .
v_call: TRBV24-1

cdr3_aa: CASSIDRARKLFF
cdr3_nt: TGTGCCAGTAGTATAGATCGGGCCCGAAAACTGTTTTTT
j_call: TRBJ1-4
cdr3_length: 13
clone_size: .
d_call: .
v_call: TRBV19

cdr3_aa: CASSVPGEGETQYF
cdr3_nt: TGTGCCAGCAGTGTCCCAGGGGAAGGGGAGACCCAGTACTTC
j_call: TRBJ2-5
cdr3_length: 14
clone_size: .
d_call: .
v_call: TRBV25-1

cdr3_aa: CAWKGESSGALKNTEAFF
cdr3_nt: TGTGCCTGGAAGGGGGAAAGCTCTGGTGCCCTGAAGAACACTGAAGCTTTCTTT
j_call: TRBJ1-1
cdr3_length: 18
clone_size: .
d_call: .
v_call: TRBV30

cdr3_aa: CASSFFSTEYNEQFF
cdr3_nt: TGTGCCAGCAGTTTCTTCTCAACAGAATACAATGAGCAGTTCTTC
j_call: TRBJ2-1
cdr3_length: 15
clone_size: .
d_call: .
v_call: TRBV28

cdr3_aa: CAWSGTGNTEAFF
cdr3_nt: TGTGCCTGGAGTGGGACAGGAAACACTGAAGCTTTCTTT
j_call: TRBJ1-1
cdr3_length: 13
clone_size: .
d_call: TRBD1
v_call: TRBV30

cdr3_aa: CASSLDATAYEQYF
cdr3_nt: TGCGCCAGCAGCTTGGATGCCACCGCCTACGAGCAGTACTTC
j_call: TRBJ2-7
cdr3_length: 14
clone_size: .
d_call: .
v_call: TRBV5-1

cdr3_aa: CASSTLTAFTEAFF
cdr3_nt: TGTGCCAGTAGTACCTTGACAGCATTCACTGAAGCTTTCTTT
j_call: TRBJ1-1
cdr3_length: 14
clone_size: .
d_call: .
v_call: TRBV19

cdr3_aa: CASSFPLGGNPQISYEQYF
cdr3_nt: TGTGCCAGCAGCTTTCCTTTAGGAGGGAATCCCCAAATCTCCTACGAGCAGTACTTC
j_call: TRBJ2-7
cdr3_length: 19
clone_size: .
d_call: .
v_call: TRBV7-8

cdr3_aa: CASSLEDGGETQYF
cdr3_nt: TGTGCCAGCAGCTTAGAGGATGGTGGAGAGACCCAGTACTTC
j_call: TRBJ2-5
cdr3_length: 14
clone_size: .
d_call: .
v_call: TRBV11-3

cdr3_aa: CASSPPALQGGSEQFF
cdr3_nt: TGTGCCAGCAGCCCACCCGCATTACAGGGAGGAAGTGAGCAGTTCTTC
j_call: TRBJ2-1
cdr3_length: 16
clone_size: .
d_call: .
v_call: TRBV7-2

cdr3_aa: CASRRSRGSYGYTF
cdr3_nt: TGTGCCAGCAGGCGAAGCCGGGGTTCCTATGGCTACACCTTC
j_call: TRBJ1-2
cdr3_length: 14
clone_size: .
d_call: .
v_call: TRBV5-6

cdr3_aa: CASSPGTSVGETQYF
cdr3_nt: TGTGCCAGCTCTCCCGGGACTAGCGTGGGAGAGACCCAGTACTTC
j_call: TRBJ2-5
cdr3_length: 15
clone_size: .
d_call: TRBD2
v_call: TRBV18

cdr3_aa: CASSPEISGSSYNEQFF
cdr3_nt: TGTGCCAGCAGCCCAGAGATTAGCGGGAGTTCCTACAATGAGCAGTTCTTC
j_call: TRBJ2-1
cdr3_length: 17
clone_size: .
d_call: TRBD2
v_call: TRBV7-3

cdr3_aa: CASSPRDATPYLETQYF
cdr3_nt: TGTGCCAGCAGCCCTAGGGATGCAACCCCTTATTTGGAGACCCAGTACTTC
j_call: TRBJ2-5
cdr3_length: 17
clone_size: many
d_call: .
v_call: TRBV3-1/TRBV3-2

cdr3_aa: CASSPTGGRGNTIYF
cdr3_nt: TGTGCCAGCAGCCCCACAGGGGGCCGGGGAAACACCATATATTTT
j_call: TRBJ1-3
cdr3_length: 15
clone_size: many
d_call: TRBD1
v_call: TRBV9

cdr3_aa: CASSFERQGNEQFF
cdr3_nt: TGTGCCAGCAGCTTTGAGAGACAGGGCAATGAGCAGTTCTTC
j_call: TRBJ2-1
cdr3_length: 14
clone_size: .
d_call: TRBD1
v_call: TRBV7-2

cdr3_aa: CASSPPPWRQFF
cdr3_nt: TGTGCCAGCAGTCCCCCCCCCTGGCGGCAGTTCTTC
j_call: TRBJ2-1
cdr3_length: 12
clone_size: .
d_call: .
v_call: TRBV12-3/TRBV12-4

cdr3_aa: CASSRGQLNTEAFF
cdr3_nt: TGTGCCAGCAGCCGGGGACAGCTGAACACTGAAGCTTTCTTT
j_call: TRBJ1-1
cdr3_length: 14
clone_size: .
d_call: TRBD1
v_call: TRBV6-5

cdr3_aa: CASSKGTGRQETQYF
cdr3_nt: TGTGCCAGCAGCAAAGGGACAGGGAGGCAAGAGACCCAGTACTTC
j_call: TRBJ2-5
cdr3_length: 15
clone_size: .
d_call: TRBD1
v_call: TRBV14

cdr3_aa: CASRETGGNTEAFF
cdr3_nt: TGTGCCAGCAGAGAGACAGGGGGCAACACTGAAGCTTTCTTT
j_call: TRBJ1-1
cdr3_length: 14
clone_size: .
d_call: TRBD1
v_call: TRBV28

cdr3_aa: CASSEVGMVGYTF
cdr3_nt: TGTGCCAGCAGTGAGGTCGGGATGGTTGGCTACACCTTC
j_call: TRBJ1-2
cdr3_length: 13
clone_size: .
d_call: .
v_call: TRBV25-1

cdr3_aa: CASSLVGLPNTEAFF
cdr3_nt: TGTGCCAGCAGCTTAGTAGGCTTACCGAACACTGAAGCTTTCTTT
j_call: TRBJ1-1
cdr3_length: 15
clone_size: .
d_call: .
v_call: TRBV11-2

cdr3_aa: CASSPLPTSGEQYF
cdr3_nt: TGTGCCAGCTCACCACTACCTACCTCGGGAGAGCAGTACTTC
j_call: TRBJ2-7
cdr3_length: 14
clone_size: .
d_call: .
v_call: TRBV18

cdr3_aa: CASSQGTAAHLNEQYF
cdr3_nt: TGTGCCAGCAGCCAAGGGACGGCCGCCCACCTAAACGAGCAGTACTTC
j_call: TRBJ2-7
cdr3_length: 16
clone_size: .
d_call: .
v_call: TRBV7-9

cdr3_aa: CATSLGRGEETQYF
cdr3_nt: TGTGCCACCAGTTTGGGCAGGGGGGAAGAGACCCAGTACTTC
j_call: TRBJ2-5
cdr3_length: 14
clone_size: .
d_call: .
v_call: TRBV24-1

cdr3_aa: CASSMPAETQYF
cdr3_nt: TGTGCCAGTAGTATGCCTGCGGAGACCCAGTACTTC
j_call: TRBJ2-5
cdr3_length: 12
clone_size: .
d_call: .
v_call: TRBV19

cdr3_aa: CASSLSWAQYF
cdr3_nt: TGTGCCAGCTCCCTCAGTTGGGCGCAGTATTTT
j_call: TRBJ2-3
cdr3_length: 11
clone_size: .
d_call: .
v_call: TRBV18

cdr3_aa: CASSSIQSQPQHF
cdr3_nt: TGTGCCAGCAGTTCCATACAGTCCCAACCCCAGCATTTT
j_call: TRBJ1-5
cdr3_length: 13
clone_size: .
d_call: .
v_call: TRBV12-3/TRBV12-4

cdr3_aa: CASSNSGTGTGELFF
cdr3_nt: TGCGCCAGCAGCAATAGCGGAACTGGGACCGGGGAGCTGTTTTTT
j_call: TRBJ2-2
cdr3_length: 15
clone_size: .
d_call: .
v_call: TRBV5-1

cdr3_aa: CASSGASYEQYF
cdr3_nt: TGTGCCAGCAGTGGGGCATCCTACGAGCAGTACTTC
j_call: TRBJ2-7
cdr3_length: 12
clone_size: .
d_call: .
v_call: TRBV6-6

cdr3_aa: CASSSAGGRTGELFF
cdr3_nt: TGTGCCAGCAGTTCCGCCGGTGGCAGAACCGGGGAGCTGTTTTTT
j_call: TRBJ2-2
cdr3_length: 15
clone_size: .
d_call: .
v_call: TRBV6-2/TRBV6-3

cdr3_aa: CAWNSGYNEQFF
cdr3_nt: TGTGCCTGGAACAGCGGATACAATGAGCAGTTCTTC
j_call: TRBJ2-1
cdr3_length: 12
clone_size: .
d_call: .
v_call: TRBV30

cdr3_aa: CASSSDGYNQPQHF
cdr3_nt: TGTGCCAGCAGTTCCGACGGATACAATCAGCCCCAGCATTTT
j_call: TRBJ1-5
cdr3_length: 14
clone_size: .
d_call: .
v_call: TRBV6-6

cdr3_aa: CASSFRTGKGDEQFF
cdr3_nt: TGTGCCAGCAGTTTTCGGACAGGGAAGGGTGATGAGCAGTTCTTC
j_call: TRBJ2-1
cdr3_length: 15
clone_size: .
d_call: TRBD1
v_call: TRBV27

cdr3_aa: CATSRGSTGVGQPQHF
cdr3_nt: TGTGCCACCAGCAGAGGGTCAACAGGGGTCGGTCAGCCCCAGCATTTT
j_call: TRBJ1-5
cdr3_length: 16
clone_size: .
d_call: TRBD1
v_call: TRBV15

cdr3_aa: CASSFYPGRSGYTF
cdr3_nt: TGTGCCAGCAGTTTTTACCCGGGGCGGAGTGGCTACACCTTC
j_call: TRBJ1-2
cdr3_length: 14
clone_size: .
d_call: .
v_call: TRBV28

cdr3_aa: CSAGGSGGPLHF
cdr3_nt: TGCAGTGCAGGGGGTTCAGGTGGACCCCTCCACTTT
j_call: TRBJ1-6
cdr3_length: 12
clone_size: .
d_call: TRBD1
v_call: TRBV29-1

cdr3_aa: CSASRIAEAFF
cdr3_nt: TGCAGTGCTAGTAGGATAGCTGAAGCTTTCTTT
j_call: TRBJ1-1
cdr3_length: 11
clone_size: once
d_call: .
v_call: TRBV20-1

cdr3_aa: CASSSTLYREATGNTIYF
cdr3_nt: TGTGCCAGCAGTTCCACCCTCTACAGGGAGGCGACTGGAAACACCATATATTTT
j_call: TRBJ1-3
cdr3_length: 18
clone_size: .
d_call: .
v_call: TRBV28

cdr3_aa: CASSFRQGTSHNEQFF
cdr3_nt: TGTGCCAGCAGCTTCCGTCAAGGGACTAGCCACAATGAGCAGTTCTTC
j_call: TRBJ2-1
cdr3_length: 16
clone_size: .
d_call: TRBD2
v_call: TRBV7-9

cdr3_aa: CASSLTGALSQPQHF
cdr3_nt: TGTGCCAGCAGTTTGACGGGGGCGCTAAGTCAGCCCCAGCATTTT
j_call: TRBJ1-5
cdr3_length: 15
clone_size: .
d_call: .
v_call: TRBV27

cdr3_aa: CASSLGDGAYNSPLHF
cdr3_nt: TGTGCCAGCAGCTTAGGGGACGGCGCCTATAATTCACCCCTCCACTTT
j_call: TRBJ1-6
cdr3_length: 16
clone_size: once
d_call: .
v_call: TRBV7-2

cdr3_aa: CSVVPGTGSYEQYF
cdr3_nt: TGCAGCGTTGTGCCCGGGACAGGATCCTACGAGCAGTACTTC
j_call: TRBJ2-7
cdr3_length: 14
clone_size: .
d_call: TRBD1
v_call: TRBV29-1

cdr3_aa: CASSVGGTGLSYEQYF
cdr3_nt: TGTGCCAGCAGCGTAGGTGGGACAGGCCTATCCTACGAGCAGTACTTC
j_call: TRBJ2-7
cdr3_length: 16
clone_size: few
d_call: TRBD1
v_call: TRBV9

cdr3_aa: CASSQVWRAANTGELFF
cdr3_nt: TGCGCCAGCAGCCAAGTTTGGCGAGCGGCGAACACCGGGGAGCTGTTTTTT
j_call: TRBJ2-2
cdr3_length: 17
clone_size: .
d_call: .
v_call: TRBV4-3